The 13 T cell receptor beta chains reported below all come from one sample, sequenced in a study of Graves' ophthalmopathy and Graves' hyperthyroidism. Amplification from RNA transcripts yielded the TCR beta CDR3 regions. HTBI-primed first-round RT-PCR preceded second-round multiplex PCR. TCRdb called the multiplex PCR reads again in MiXCR, with one record for every CDR3 protein. Of 450,000 to 600,000 distinct CDR3 sequences listed, approximately 35% are singletons. The sequencing input was peripheral blood or thyroid tissue (not recorded which). These receptors were collected from an adult man with Graves' hyperthyroidism.

The chain has TRBV18 and TRBJ2-7; TRBD2 matches at 11 bases. Trimming took 6 bases from V and 5 from J; bases not matched to a gene: 9. Looked up from germline, CDR1 is KGHSH and CDR2 is LQKENI. There are 15 residues in the CDR3. The CDR3 nucleotides are TGTGCCAGCTCGGTGGGACTAGCGGTGCGGGACGAGCAGTACTTC. Translated: CASSVGLAVRDEQYF.

In regard to this clonotype: Germline is not matched at one junction end, which may reflect a read error. The DNA for the CDR3 is TGCAGCGGTTCTAGCGGGGTGAACACCGGGGAGCTGTACTTC. It yields the protein CSGSSGVNTGELYF. The V and J genes are TRBV29-1 and TRBJ2-7; 9 nucleotides line up with TRBD2. Germline lookup yields CDR1 SQVTM and CDR2 ANQGSEA. This CDR3 contains 14 residues.

V usage is TRBV10-3 and J usage is TRBJ2-7; TRBD1 matches at 7 bases. Germline lookup yields CDR1 ENHRY and CDR2 SYGVKD. The V and J ends lost 10 bases and 2 bases, in that order; junction bases with no gene match: 8. This CDR3 has 13 amino acids. CDR3 nucleotides: TGTGCCAACGACCGGGACAGCGCCTACGAGCAGTACTTC. As protein: CANDRDSAYEQYF.

The rearrangement joins TRBV7-9 to TRBJ2-5; unclear D gene. The CDR3 length is 14 residues. Germline V lookup: CDR1 SEHNR, CDR2 FQNEAQ (reference sequence). Deletions cut 5 bases from V and 4 bases from J, with 14 bases between. The CDR3 loop is CASSLTRYRETQYF. The DNA for the CDR3 is TGTGCCAGCAGCCTAACAAGGTACCGAGAGACCCAGTACTTC.

The rearrangement links TRBV20-1 to TRBJ1-1; D may be TRBD1 (5 bases). The CDR3 is 15 amino acids. Trimming took off 0 bases at V and 7 bases at J, with 18 bases between the two ends. CDR1 and CDR2 (germline): DFQATT, SNEGSKA (reference sequence). Here the CDR3 DNA reads TGCAGTGCTAGAGAATATTCCGGGGCGGAGTTTGAAGCTTTCTTT. Amino acid sequence: CSAREYSGAEFEAFF.

This clonotype was detected many times. The rearrangement links TRBV12-3 or TRBV12-4 to TRBJ2-5, with 7 positions matching TRBD1. The CDR3 is 15 amino acids. With 2 bases clipped from V and 5 bases from J, the junction kept 8 bases outside the gene matches. The CDR3 DNA sequence: TGTGCCAGCAGTTTATCCGGCAGGGGGTATGAGACCCAGTACTTC. It is translated as CASSLSGRGYETQYF.

J is TRBJ2-5 and V is TRBV3-1, with D perhaps matching TRBD1 (6 bases). Trimming stripped 0 bases from V and 5 bases from J, with 13 bases between. The germline gives CDR1 LGHDT, CDR2 YNNKEL (reference sequence). The CDR3 loop spans 15 amino acids. As DNA, the CDR3 is TGTGCCAGCAGCCAAGAATTAATTCAGGGGGAGACCCAGTACTTC. Translated: CASSQELIQGETQYF.

Worth noting for this clonotype: Being one base from a much bigger clone, this may be a read error. The rearrangement uses TRBV7-2 and TRBJ2-3, with D unresolved. Germline V gene sequence: CDR1 SGHTA, CDR2 FQGNSA. The CDR3 runs 12 residues. Here the CDR3 reads CARSLDSDTQYF. The CDR3 region has the DNA TGTGCCCGCAGCTTAGATTCAGATACGCAGTATTTT.

This clonotype was found many times. The CDR3, as DNA: TGCAGTGCTAGAGGGGGAGCGACCAATCAGCCCCAGCATTTT. Residues: CSARGGATNQPQHF. The chain couples TRBV20-1 to TRBJ1-5, with D uncertain. Between the trimmed V and J ends, which lost 1 base and 3 bases, there was a span of 10 bases. Germline-derived CDR1 and CDR2 are DFQATT and SNEGSKA (reference sequence). The CDR3 loop spans 14 amino acids.

Of note for this clonotype: A much bigger clone sits one base away, suggesting this may be a read error. The gene calls are TRBV29-1 and TRBJ1-1; D ambiguous. Germline CDR1 SQVTM, CDR2 ANQGSEA. There are 12 residues in the CDR3. CDR3: CSLEAGDTEAFF. The CDR3 bases are TGCAGCCTTGAAGCTGGGGACACTGAAGCTTTCTTT.

This clonotype was recorded a few times. A much larger clone differs from this one at a single base, so this may be a read error. This chain links TRBV20-1 with TRBJ1-1; D might be TRBD1 (6 bases). Per germline, CDR1 DFQATT and CDR2 SNEGSKA (reference sequence). CDR3 length: 13 residues. DNA for the CDR3: TGCAGTGCTTCGACAGGCTTGAACACTGGAGCTTTCTTT. Translated: CSASTGLNTGAFF.

This chain uses TRBV29-1 with TRBJ1-2; TRBD1 agrees at 7 bases. The CDR3 is 12 amino acids. The J segment lost 3 bases and the V segment lost 8 bases, leaving 6 bases of the junction unmatched. Germline V gives CDR1 SQVTM, CDR2 ANQGSEA. CDR3 region: CSLDRVDYGYTF. In DNA, the CDR3 is TGCAGCTTAGACAGGGTGGACTATGGCTACACCTTC.

This clonotype was seen a handful of times. V usage is TRBV10-3 and J usage is TRBJ2-2; D is perhaps TRBD1 (6 bases). Per germline, CDR1 ENHRY and CDR2 SYGVKD. Trimming pared 6 bases from V and 0 bases from J, leaving 14 bases between. This CDR3 region has 16 residues. CDR3 DNA: TGTGCCATCAGAGGGCCGGGACAAACGAACACCGGGGAGCTGTTTTTT. Its translation: CAIRGPGQTNTGELFF.